These 5 T cell receptor beta chains share one sample of origin, sequenced in a study of blood T cell repertoires in COVID-19. Method: immunoSEQ multiplex PCR; TCRdb's copy keeps in-frame clones and lacks some. The table has 250,000 to 350,000 clones, 75% to 90% seen once. Sequenced: peripheral blood. These TCRs come from a woman in her fifties or sixties who had recovered from COVID-19.

The V call is TRBV7-8, the J call TRBJ2-2; possible D gene TRBD1, 6 bases. V was pared by 5 bases and J by 2 bases, with 21 bases between. The CDR3 length is 18 residues. Germline V lookup: CDR1 SGHVS, CDR2 FQNEAQ. CDR3 loop: CASSLRVIRTANTGELFF. For the CDR3, the DNA is TGTGCCAGCAGCCTGAGGGTCATCCGGACAGCCAACACCGGGGAGCTGTTTTTT.

The rearrangement uses TRBV2 and TRBJ1-4; perhaps TRBD1 as D (5 bases). The CDR3 contains 13 residues. Per germline, CDR1 SNHLY and CDR2 FYNNEI. The germline V and J ends were trimmed by 6 bases and 10 bases, with 15 bases remaining between them. The DNA of the CDR3 is TGTGCCAGCAGCCCACGGACGGGGGTAAAACTGTTTTTT. Protein product: CASSPRTGVKLFF.

This chain connects TRBV19 to TRBJ1-4, with D possibly TRBD1 on 5 matching bases. Deletions cut 1 base from V and 6 bases from J, with 12 bases between. The CDR3 covers 15 residues. CDR1 is LNHDA, CDR2 SQIVND, per germline (reference sequence). The CDR3 nucleotides are TGTGCCAGTAGTATAGTCGGGTCAGGGTATGAAAAACTGTTTTTT. Its translation is CASSIVGSGYEKLFF.

The chain has TRBV2 and TRBJ2-7; 10 nucleotides agree with TRBD2. CDR3 length: 18 residues. V shed 2 bases, J shed 0 bases, and the junction held 10 bases outside the gene matches. Germline V lookup: CDR1 SNHLY, CDR2 FYNNEI. In nucleotides, the CDR3 is TGTGCCAGCAGTGAACACCCAGCGGGAGGGCCTATCTCCTACGAGCAGTACTTC. This translates into CASSEHPAGGPISYEQYF.

The chain is built from TRBV2 and TRBJ2-3; perhaps TRBD2 as D (6 bases). The CDR3 consists of 11 residues. V was pared by 8 bases and J by 3 bases, with 6 bases between. The germline V gene has CDR1 SNHLY and CDR2 FYNNEI. The CDR3 bases are TGTGCCAGCGGGGGGACAGATACGCAGTATTTT. It translates to CASGGTDTQYF.